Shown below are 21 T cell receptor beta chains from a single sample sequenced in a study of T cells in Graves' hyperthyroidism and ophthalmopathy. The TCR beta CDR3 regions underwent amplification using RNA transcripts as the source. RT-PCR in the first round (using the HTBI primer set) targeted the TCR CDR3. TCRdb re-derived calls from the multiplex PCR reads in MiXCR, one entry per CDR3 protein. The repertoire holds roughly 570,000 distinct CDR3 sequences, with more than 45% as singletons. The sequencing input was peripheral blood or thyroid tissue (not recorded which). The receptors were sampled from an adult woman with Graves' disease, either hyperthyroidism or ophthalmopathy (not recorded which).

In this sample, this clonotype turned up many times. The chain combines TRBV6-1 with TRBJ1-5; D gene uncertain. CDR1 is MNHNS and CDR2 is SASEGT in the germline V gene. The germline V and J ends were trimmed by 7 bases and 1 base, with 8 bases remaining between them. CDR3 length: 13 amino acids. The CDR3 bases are TGTGCCAGCACCACTAGGAGCAATCAGCCCCAGCATTTT. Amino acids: CASTTRSNQPQHF.

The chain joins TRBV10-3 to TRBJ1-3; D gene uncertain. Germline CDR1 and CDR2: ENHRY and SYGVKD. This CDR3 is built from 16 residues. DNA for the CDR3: TGTGCGCTCCCCCTTAGTCACGCAATCTCTGGAAACACCATATATTTT. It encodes CALPLSHAISGNTIYF.

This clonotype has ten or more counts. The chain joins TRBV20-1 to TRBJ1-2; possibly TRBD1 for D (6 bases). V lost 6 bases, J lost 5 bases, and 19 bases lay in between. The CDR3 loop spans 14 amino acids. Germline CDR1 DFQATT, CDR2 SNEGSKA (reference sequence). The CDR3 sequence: CSAAPPGARYGYTF. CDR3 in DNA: TGCAGTGCCGCCCCCCCAGGGGCTCGGTATGGCTACACCTTC.

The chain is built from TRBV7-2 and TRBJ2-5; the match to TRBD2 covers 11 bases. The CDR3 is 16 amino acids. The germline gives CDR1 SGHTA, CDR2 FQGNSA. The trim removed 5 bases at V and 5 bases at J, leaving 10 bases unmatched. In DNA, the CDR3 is TGTGCCAGCAGCCGGGGGGTTTCTAGCGGGGGGGAGACCCAGTACTTC. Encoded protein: CASSRGVSSGGETQYF. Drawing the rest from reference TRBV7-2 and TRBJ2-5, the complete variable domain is GAGVSQSPSNKVTEKGKDVELRCDPISGHTALYWYRQSLGQGLEFLIYFQGNSAPDKSGLPSDRFSAERTGGSVSTLTIQRTQQEDSAVYLCASSRGVSSGGETQYFGPGTRLLVL.

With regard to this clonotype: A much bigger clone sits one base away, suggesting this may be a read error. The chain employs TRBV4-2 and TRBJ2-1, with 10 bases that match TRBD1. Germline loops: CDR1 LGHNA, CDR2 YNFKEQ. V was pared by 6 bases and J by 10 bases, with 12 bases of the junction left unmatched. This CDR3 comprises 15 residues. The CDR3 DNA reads TGTGCCAGCAGTTACGGGACAGGGGAATCCTACGAGCAGTTCTTC. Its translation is CASSYGTGESYEQFF.

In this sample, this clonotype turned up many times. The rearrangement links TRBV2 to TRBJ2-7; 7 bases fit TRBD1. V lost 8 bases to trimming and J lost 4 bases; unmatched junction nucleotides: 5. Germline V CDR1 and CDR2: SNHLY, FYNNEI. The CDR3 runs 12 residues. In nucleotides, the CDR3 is TGTGCCAGCGGGGACAGCGTTTACGAGCAGTACTTC. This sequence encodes CASGDSVYEQYF.

For the CDR3, the DNA is TGTGCCAGCAGCTCGAGCTCCGTCAATGAGCAGTTCTTC. Translation gives CASSSSSVNEQFF. The chain uses TRBV7-9 and TRBJ2-1; D is uncertain. Trimming shortened V by 4 bases and J by 6 bases, and 10 bases separated the two germline ends. Germline V gene sequence: CDR1 SEHNR, CDR2 FQNEAQ (reference sequence). The CDR3 is 13 residues long.

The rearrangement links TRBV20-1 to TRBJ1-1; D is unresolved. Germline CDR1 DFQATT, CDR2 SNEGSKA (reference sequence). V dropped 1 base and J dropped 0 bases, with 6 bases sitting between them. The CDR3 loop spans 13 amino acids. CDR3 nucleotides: TGCAGTGCTAGAGCACAGATGAACACTGAAGCTTTCTTT. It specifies CSARAQMNTEAFF.

CDR3 nucleotides: TGTGCCACCTCAAGGGGACTAGCGGCGTTGGAGACCCAGTACTTC. Its translation: CATSRGLAALETQYF. The chain uses TRBV24-1 and TRBJ2-5; 11 bases match TRBD2. The CDR3 is made up of 15 amino acids. V lost 9 bases to trimming and J lost 5 bases; unmatched junction nucleotides: 10. The germline V gene encodes CDR1 KGHDR and CDR2 SFDVKD.

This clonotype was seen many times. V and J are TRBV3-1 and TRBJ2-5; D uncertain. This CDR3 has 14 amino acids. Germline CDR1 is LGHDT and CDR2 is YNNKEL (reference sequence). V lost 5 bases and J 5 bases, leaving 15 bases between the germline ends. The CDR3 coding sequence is TGTGCCAGCAGCTTCCGGGCCCCCATCGAGACCCAGTACTTC. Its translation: CASSFRAPIETQYF.

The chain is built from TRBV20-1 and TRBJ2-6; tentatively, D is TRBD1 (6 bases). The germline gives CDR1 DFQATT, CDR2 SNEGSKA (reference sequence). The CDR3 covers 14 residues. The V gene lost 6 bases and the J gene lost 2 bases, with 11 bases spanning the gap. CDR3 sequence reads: CSATTGTGANVLTF. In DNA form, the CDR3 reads TGCAGTGCGACCACAGGGACTGGGGCCAACGTCCTGACTTTC.

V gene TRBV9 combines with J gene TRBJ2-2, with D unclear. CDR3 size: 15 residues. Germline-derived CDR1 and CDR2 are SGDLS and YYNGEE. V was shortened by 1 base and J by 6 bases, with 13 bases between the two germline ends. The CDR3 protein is CASSVYSGVAGELFF. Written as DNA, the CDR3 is TGTGCCAGCAGCGTATATTCTGGGGTCGCCGGGGAGCTGTTTTTT.

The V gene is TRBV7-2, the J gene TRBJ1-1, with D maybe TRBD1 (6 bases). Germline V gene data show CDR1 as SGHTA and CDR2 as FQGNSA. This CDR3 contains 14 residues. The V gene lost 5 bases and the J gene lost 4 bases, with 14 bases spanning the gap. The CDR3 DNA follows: TGTGCCAGCAGCACAGAGGGGGAGGGCACTGAAGCTTTCTTT. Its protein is CASSTEGEGTEAFF.

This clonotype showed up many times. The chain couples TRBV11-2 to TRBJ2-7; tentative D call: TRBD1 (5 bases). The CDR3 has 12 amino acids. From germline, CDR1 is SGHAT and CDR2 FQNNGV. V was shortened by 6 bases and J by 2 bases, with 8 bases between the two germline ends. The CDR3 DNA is TGTGCCAGCAGACAGGCCACCTACGAGCAGTACTTC. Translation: CASRQATYEQYF.

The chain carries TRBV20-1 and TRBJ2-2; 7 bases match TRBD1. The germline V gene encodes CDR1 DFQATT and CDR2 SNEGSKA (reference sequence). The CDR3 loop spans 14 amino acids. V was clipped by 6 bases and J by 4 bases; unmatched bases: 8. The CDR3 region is CSATQGVVTGELFF. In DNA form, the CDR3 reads TGCAGTGCGACCCAGGGGGTGGTCACCGGGGAGCTGTTTTTT.

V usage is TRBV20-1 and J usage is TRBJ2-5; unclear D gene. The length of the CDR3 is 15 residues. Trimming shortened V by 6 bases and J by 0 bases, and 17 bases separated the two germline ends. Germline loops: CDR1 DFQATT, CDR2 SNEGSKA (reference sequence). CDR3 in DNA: TGCAGTGCCAGCAGCTTAGTCAGAAACCAAGAGACCCAGTACTTC. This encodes CSASSLVRNQETQYF.

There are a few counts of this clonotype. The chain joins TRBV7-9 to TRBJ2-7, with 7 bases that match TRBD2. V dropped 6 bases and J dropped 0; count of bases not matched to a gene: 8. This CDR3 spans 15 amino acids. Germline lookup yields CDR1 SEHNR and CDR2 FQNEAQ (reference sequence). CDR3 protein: CASSASGGSSYEQYF. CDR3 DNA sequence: TGTGCCAGCAGTGCTAGTGGCGGGAGCTCCTACGAGCAGTACTTC. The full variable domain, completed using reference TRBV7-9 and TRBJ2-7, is DTGVSQNPRHKITKRGQNVTFRCDPISEHNRLYWYRQTLGQGPEFLTYFQNEAQLEKSRLLSDRFSAERPKGSFSTLEIQRTEQGDSAMYLCASSASGGSSYEQYFGPGTRLTVT.

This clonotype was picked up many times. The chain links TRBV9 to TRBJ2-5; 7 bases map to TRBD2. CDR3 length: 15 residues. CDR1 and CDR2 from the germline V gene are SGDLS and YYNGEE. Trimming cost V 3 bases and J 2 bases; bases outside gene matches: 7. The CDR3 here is CASSGASGEQETQYF. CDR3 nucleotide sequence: TGTGCCAGCAGCGGCGCTAGCGGAGAACAAGAGACCCAGTACTTC.

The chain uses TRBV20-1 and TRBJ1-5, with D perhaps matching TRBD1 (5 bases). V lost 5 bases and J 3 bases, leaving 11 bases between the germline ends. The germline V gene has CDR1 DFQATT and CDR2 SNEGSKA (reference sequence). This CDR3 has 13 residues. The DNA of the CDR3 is TGCAGTGCTTCTGACAGCTACAATCAGCCCCAGCATTTT. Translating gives CSASDSYNQPQHF.

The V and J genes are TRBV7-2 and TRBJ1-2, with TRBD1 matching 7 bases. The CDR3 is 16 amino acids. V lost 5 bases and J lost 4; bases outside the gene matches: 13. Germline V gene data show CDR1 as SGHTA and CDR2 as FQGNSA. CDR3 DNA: TGTGCCAGCAGCCGCGCGACAGGGTCGGATAGCTATGGCTACACCTTC. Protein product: CASSRATGSDSYGYTF.

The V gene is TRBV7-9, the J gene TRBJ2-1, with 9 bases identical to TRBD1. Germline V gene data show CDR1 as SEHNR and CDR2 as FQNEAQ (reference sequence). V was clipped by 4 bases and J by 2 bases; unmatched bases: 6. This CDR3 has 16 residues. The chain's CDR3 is CASSSSTGGAYNEQFF. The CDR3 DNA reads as TGTGCCAGCAGCTCCTCGACAGGGGGGGCCTACAATGAGCAGTTCTTC.